This T cell receptor (beta chain) originates from a study of T-cell memory formation after mild COVID-19. TCRdb analysed the 5' RACE reads with MiXCR anew, one entry per CDR3 protein. The table records under 600,000 distinct CDR3 sequences, about 20% of them present only once. CDR1 is MNHEY, CDR2 SMNVEV, per germline (reference sequence). CDR3 length: 14 amino acids. Trimming left V 2 bases short and J 3 bases short, with 11 bases between. Overall study findings and caveats: Contracting clones, day 15 to 85, had balanced CD4/CD8, and later expanders favored CD4+. For contracting clones, CD4+ ones sat mainly in CM and EM, CD8+ in EMRA.

This clonotype was seen a few times. The antigen is unknown. The sequenced sample was PBMCs or a T cell subset sorted from them (not recorded which). The source of this sequence is an adult woman who had mild COVID-19 (a few samples of this study predate the infection). Cell type and time point are not known. This chain uses TRBV27 with TRBJ2-7, with D tentatively TRBD2 (6 bases). CDR3 coding DNA: TGTGCCAGCAGTTTAGGAGGGTTCGGCTACGAGCAGTACTTC. Translation gives CASSLGGFGYEQYF.